What follows are 32 T cell receptor beta chains derived from one specimen sequenced in a study of CD8 T cells in ankylosing spondylitis (dated by TCRdb to the late 2010s). The antigens for these receptors are not known. Libraries were built with 5' RACE. The instrument was an Illumina HiSeq 2500. The public reads were reprocessed in TCRdb via fastp at Q25 and MiXCR, keeping in-frame beta chains. Rows with a matching CDR3 protein are joined into one entry that keeps the most common DNA and genes. This sample has 700,000 to 850,000 distinct CDR3 sequences in its table, and about 10% of those were observed once. Just over 0.5% of the sample belongs to the ten largest clones. The paper's findings and limits, for the study overall: Blood from ankylosing spondylitis patients appeared to be characterized by a TCR beta motif made up of seven or eight highly homologous amino acid variants.

Sequenced material: blood, either unsorted or a sorted T cell fraction (not recorded which). These receptors were taken from a male donor with ankylosing spondylitis.

CDR3 nucleotides: TGTGCCAGCAGTTACGCGTGGACAGGGACCTACGAGCAGTACTTC. Translating it yields CASSYAWTGTYEQYF. This chain links TRBV6-5 with TRBJ2-7; 8 bases are shared with TRBD1. V gave up 2 bases and J gave up 2 bases; unmatched junction bases: 5. Germline V gene sequence: CDR1 MNHEY, CDR2 SVGAGI. The CDR3 contains 15 residues.

The chain recombines TRBV24-1 with TRBJ1-2, with TRBD1 matching over 7 bases. CDR3 length equals 14 residues. V gave up 4 bases and J gave up 8 bases; unmatched junction bases: 9. Looked up from germline, CDR1 is KGHDR and CDR2 is SFDVKD. This CDR3 reads CATSDRGTARGYTF. In DNA, the CDR3 is TGTGCCACCAGTGACCGCGGGACAGCTCGGGGCTACACCTTC.

The chain carries TRBV7-9 and TRBJ1-1; the D is unclear. The CDR3 loop spans 14 amino acids. V dropped 7 bases and J dropped 1 base, with 13 bases sitting between them. CDR1 is SEHNR and CDR2 is FQNEAQ in the germline V gene (reference sequence). CDR3 sequence: CASTLAPPNTEAFF. Written as DNA, the CDR3 is TGTGCCAGCACCCTCGCCCCACCGAACACTGAAGCTTTCTTT.

The gene calls are TRBV12-3 or TRBV12-4 and TRBJ2-5; 9 bases fit TRBD1. The CDR3 contains 13 residues. Trimming removed 3 bases from V and 9 bases from J; junction bases left unmatched: 5. The CDR3 coding sequence is TGTGCCAGCAGTTTGGGGACAGGGTCGCCCCAGTACTTC. Its protein product is CASSLGTGSPQYF.

This clonotype showed up many times. V gene TRBV29-1 combines with J gene TRBJ1-2, with 10 bases that match TRBD1. This CDR3 contains 12 residues. The trim removed 0 bases at V and 14 bases at J, leaving 6 bases unmatched. Germline CDR1 SQVTM, CDR2 ANQGSEA. CDR3 in amino acids: CSVEESGQGGTF. The CDR3, as DNA: TGCAGCGTTGAAGAAAGTGGACAGGGGGGGACCTTC.

The genes are TRBV15 and TRBJ2-7, with a weak D call TRBD2 (6 bases). The CDR3 is 16 amino acids. Trimming removed 1 base from V and 0 bases from J, with 13 bases in between. Looked up from germline, CDR1 is LNHNV and CDR2 is YYDKDF (reference sequence). CDR3 residues: CATSRGGVSRSYEQYF. The DNA of the CDR3 is TGTGCCACCAGCAGAGGGGGGGTCTCTCGCTCCTACGAGCAGTACTTC.

In DNA form, the CDR3 reads TGTGCCAGCAGCCAAATGGCGGTAGGCACTGAAGCTTTCTTT. Amino acid sequence: CASSQMAVGTEAFF. The chain is built from TRBV3-1 and TRBJ1-1; D remains unclear. Trimming took off 2 bases at V and 4 bases at J, with 11 bases between the two ends. CDR3 size: 14 residues. In germline, CDR1 is LGHDT, CDR2 YNNKEL (reference sequence).

This clonotype came up a few times. V and J are TRBV18 and TRBJ2-3, with D tentatively TRBD1 (7 bases). Germline V lookup: CDR1 KGHSH, CDR2 LQKENI. V lost 6 bases to trimming and J lost 0 bases, with 13 bases between them. The CDR3 sequence is 15 residues long. The CDR3 sequence is CASSPGGQSTDTQYF. In nucleotides, the CDR3 is TGTGCCAGCTCCCCCGGGGGACAGAGCACAGATACGCAGTATTTT.

In this sample, this clonotype turned up a few times. The genes are TRBV4-3 and TRBJ2-7; D is unresolved. V dropped 0 bases and J dropped 1 base, with 16 bases sitting between them. This CDR3 is built from 17 residues. CDR1 is LGHNA, CDR2 YSLEER, per germline. CDR3 nucleotides: TGCGCCAGCAGCCAAGACTCCCCGGGCCCTGCTTCCTACGAGCAGTACTTC. Protein sequence: CASSQDSPGPASYEQYF.

This clonotype has just a few counts. The CDR3 is CASRVGGREKLFF. The CDR3 coding sequence is TGCGCCAGCAGGGTCGGGGGCCGCGAAAAACTGTTTTTT. This chain links TRBV5-1 with TRBJ1-4, with TRBD1 as a possible D gene (6 bases). Looked up from germline, CDR1 is SGHRS and CDR2 is YFSETQ. The CDR3 runs to 13 residues. The V end lost 5 bases, the J end lost 8 bases, and 13 bases lay between the germline ends.

The V and J genes are TRBV20-1 and TRBJ2-7; D is unresolved. Trimming stripped 1 base from V and 9 bases from J, with 13 bases between. Per germline, CDR1 DFQATT and CDR2 SNEGSKA (reference sequence). This CDR3 contains 12 residues. CDR3 sequence reads: CSARGDARTQYF. The CDR3 DNA reads TGCAGTGCTAGAGGGGATGCTAGAACGCAGTACTTC.

This clonotype was seen more than once but under ten times. The chain is built from TRBV7-2 and TRBJ2-1; D perhaps matches TRBD1 (6 bases). The germline gives CDR1 SGHTA, CDR2 FQGNSA. The V end lost 10 bases, the J end lost 0 bases, and 13 bases lay between the germline ends. The CDR3 spans 14 residues. CDR3 region: CATGTSSSYNEQFF. CDR3 nucleotides: TGTGCCACCGGGACATCTAGCTCCTACAATGAGCAGTTCTTC.

V gene TRBV14 combines with J gene TRBJ2-1, with 10 nucleotides matching TRBD2. Losses at the gene ends were 2 bases for V and 4 bases for J; bases not matched to a gene: 14. Per germline, CDR1 SGHDN and CDR2 FVKESK. This CDR3 region has 19 residues. Here the CDR3 DNA reads TGTGCCAGCAGCCAAAATCAGCGGGAGGGCCTAAGAGTTTACAATGAGCAGTTCTTC. Encoded protein: CASSQNQREGLRVYNEQFF.

The V call is TRBV6-5, the J call TRBJ1-6; D ambiguous. The CDR3 length is 15 residues. Trimming shortened V by 4 bases and J by 10 bases, and 17 bases separated the two germline ends. Germline CDR1 and CDR2: MNHEY and SVGAGI. CDR3 nucleotides: TGTGCCAGCAGTTGCTCGTCCAGGAGATGGTCACCCCTCCACTTT. Amino acid sequence: CASSCSSRRWSPLHF.

V and J are TRBV20-1 and TRBJ2-1; TRBD2 is a possible D gene (5 bases). V gave up 0 bases and J gave up 3 bases, with 18 bases separating them. This CDR3 is built from 17 residues. Germline CDR1 reads DFQATT; CDR2 reads SNEGSKA (reference sequence). The chain's CDR3 is CSARDVIGPGSYNEQFF. The CDR3 nucleotides read TGCAGTGCTAGAGACGTCATAGGGCCGGGGAGCTACAATGAGCAGTTCTTC.

V gene TRBV6-1 combines with J gene TRBJ1-4, with 7 positions matching TRBD1. Germline-derived CDR1 and CDR2 are MNHNS and SASEGT. V was pared by 5 bases and J by 4 bases, with 7 bases of the junction left unmatched. This CDR3 is 15 amino acids long. This chain's CDR3 is CASSTRDSLNEKLFF. The CDR3 DNA is TGTGCCAGCAGTACGAGGGACAGCCTTAATGAAAAACTGTTTTTT.

This clonotype was counted many times. The chain employs TRBV20-1 and TRBJ2-1, with TRBD2 identical over 9 bases. V gave up 3 bases and J gave up 1 base; unmatched junction bases: 7. Looked up from germline, CDR1 is DFQATT and CDR2 is SNEGSKA (reference sequence). The CDR3 consists of 16 residues. CDR3 sequence: CSARSQTSGSYNEQFF. The CDR3 DNA sequence: TGCAGTGCTAGGTCTCAGACTAGCGGTTCCTACAATGAGCAGTTCTTC.

At least ten counts were recorded for this clonotype. The V and J genes are TRBV5-1 and TRBJ2-1; the D call may be TRBD1 or TRBD2 (5 bases each). Germline CDR1 is SGHRS and CDR2 is YFSETQ. With 5 bases removed from V and 6 bases from J, the gap between germline ends came to 12 bases. The CDR3 spans 13 residues. The CDR3 DNA is TGCGCCAGCAGGAGGGGCGCGGGCAATGAGCAGTTCTTC. Protein: CASRRGAGNEQFF.

This clonotype was counted only a few times. V gene TRBV20-1 combines with J gene TRBJ2-1, with D hard to call. V was trimmed by 0 bases and J by 0 bases, leaving 6 bases between them. Germline V CDR1 and CDR2: DFQATT, SNEGSKA (reference sequence). The length of the CDR3 is 14 residues. CDR3 in amino acids: CSARDSYSYNEQFF. The CDR3 region has the DNA TGCAGTGCTAGAGACAGCTACTCCTACAATGAGCAGTTCTTC.

The J gene is TRBJ2-5, the V gene TRBV6-1, with 7 bases fitting TRBD1. CDR1 and CDR2 from the germline V gene are MNHNS and SASEGT. The V segment lost 6 bases and the J segment 5 bases; nucleotides outside the gene matches: 12. The CDR3 covers 15 residues. The CDR3 DNA sequence: TGTGCCAGCAGCCCTAACCCCGACAGGGATGAGACCCAGTACTTC. This sequence encodes CASSPNPDRDETQYF.

V and J are TRBV6-2 or TRBV6-3 and TRBJ1-5; 9 bases are shared with TRBD1. V was clipped by 5 bases and J by 7 bases; unmatched bases: 6. Germline V gene data show CDR1 as MNHEY and CDR2 as SVGEGT. This CDR3 is built from 14 residues. The CDR3 region is CASSTGTGLQPQHF. The CDR3 DNA sequence: TGTGCCAGCAGTACCGGGACAGGGTTGCAGCCCCAGCATTTT.

This chain joins TRBV15 and TRBJ2-7; tentative D call: TRBD2 (6 bases). In germline, CDR1 is LNHNV, CDR2 YYDKDF (reference sequence). V was cut by 5 bases and J by 4 bases, with 24 bases left in between. The CDR3 has 17 residues. The DNA for the CDR3 is TGTGCCACCAGCTTTGACGCGGGACTCGAGTTCTCTTACGAGCAGTACTTC. The encoded protein is CATSFDAGLEFSYEQYF.

This clonotype was counted a few times. The rearrangement links TRBV11-1 to TRBJ1-1; D possibly corresponds to TRBD1 (5 bases). Between the trimmed V and J ends, which lost 1 base and 5 bases, there was a span of 23 bases. CDR3 size: 18 residues. Germline V gene data show CDR1 as SGHAT and CDR2 as FQDESV (reference sequence). As DNA, the CDR3 is TGTGCCAGCAGCTTAGGGGGTAGGGGCTCCCAACCGGAGACTGAAGCTTTCTTT. Translated, it gives CASSLGGRGSQPETEAFF.

The J gene is TRBJ1-2, the V gene TRBV7-2; 7 bases align to TRBD1. The V and J ends lost 0 bases and 3 bases, in that order; junction bases with no gene match: 4. CDR3 size: 15 residues. Germline lookup yields CDR1 SGHTA and CDR2 FQGNSA. The DNA of the CDR3 is TGTGCCAGCAGCTTAGCGACGACAGGGTACTATGGCTACACCTTC. This sequence encodes CASSLATTGYYGYTF.

This clonotype was seen many times. V gene TRBV5-1 combines with J gene TRBJ2-1; TRBD2 matches 8 bases. In germline, CDR1 is SGHRS, CDR2 YFSETQ. The CDR3 length is 15 residues. J was trimmed by 7 bases and V by 4 bases; bases with no gene match: 10. The CDR3: CASSIGAGEANEQFF. In DNA form, the CDR3 reads TGCGCCAGCAGCATCGGAGCGGGAGAAGCGAATGAGCAGTTCTTC.

This clonotype was observed a handful of times. The chain carries TRBV20-1 and TRBJ1-1; D not resolved. Germline assignment: CDR1 DFQATT and CDR2 SNEGSKA (reference sequence). With 1 base removed from V and 1 base from J, the gap between germline ends came to 7 bases. This CDR3 contains 13 residues. CDR3 bases: TGCAGTGCTAGAGTCGCATGGAACACTGAAGCTTTCTTT. Protein sequence: CSARVAWNTEAFF.

The chain uses TRBV6-5 and TRBJ2-3; TRBD2 agrees at 9 bases. Germline-derived CDR1 and CDR2 are MNHEY and SVGAGI. After removal of 0 bases from V and 1 base from J, the junction contained 8 bases not matched to a gene. This CDR3 comprises 18 residues. CDR3 DNA sequence: TGTGCCAGCAGTTACTCGCTGTCGGAGCGGGAGGGCACAGATACGCAGTATTTT. Translated, it gives CASSYSLSEREGTDTQYF.

The chain joins TRBV20-1 to TRBJ1-2; 7 nucleotides line up with TRBD1. Germline-derived CDR1 and CDR2 are DFQATT and SNEGSKA (reference sequence). J gave up 10 bases and V 6 bases, and 17 bases lay outside the gene matches. This CDR3 comprises 14 residues. DNA of the CDR3: TGCAGTGCGGAGGCAACCCGACAGGGAAAAAACTACACCTTC. Translation gives CSAEATRQGKNYTF.

The chain links TRBV9 to TRBJ2-7; D is uncertain. Trimming removed 3 bases from V and 6 bases from J, with 13 bases in between. Per germline, CDR1 SGDLS and CDR2 YYNGEE. The CDR3 is 13 residues long. For the CDR3, the DNA is TGTGCCAGCAGCGCCGGTGACTTGGGCGAGCAGTACTTC. Its translation is CASSAGDLGEQYF. Using reference TRBV9 and TRBJ2-7 for the parts outside the CDR3, the full variable domain is DSGVTQTPKHLITATGQRVTLRCSPRSGDLSVYWYQQSLDQGLQFLIQYYNGEERAKGNILERFSAQQFPDLHSELNLSSLELGDSALYFCASSAGDLGEQYFGPGTRLTVT.

This clonotype occurred a few times. The rearrangement uses TRBV7-2 and TRBJ2-7; 7 nucleotides align to TRBD2. The V gene's germline CDR1 is SGHTA and CDR2 FQGNSA. V trimming: 5 bases; J trimming: 8 bases; junction bases outside the gene matches: 18. CDR3 size: 16 residues. The CDR3 reads CASSPQISSGHGKQYF. For the CDR3, the DNA is TGTGCCAGCAGCCCCCAGATTAGTAGCGGGCACGGGAAGCAGTACTTC.

This chain links TRBV29-1 with TRBJ2-3; 7 positions agree with TRBD1. V was clipped by 3 bases and J by 3 bases; unmatched bases: 6. The CDR3 sequence is 14 residues long. The germline gives CDR1 SQVTM, CDR2 ANQGSEA. The CDR3 loop is CSVDRGGRTDTQYF. CDR3 DNA: TGCAGCGTTGACCGAGGGGGCAGGACAGATACGCAGTATTTT.

This clonotype has more than one count but fewer than ten. The V and J genes are TRBV7-2 and TRBJ2-7, with 11 bases identical to TRBD2. J was trimmed by 3 bases and V by 1 base; bases with no gene match: 5. CDR1 and CDR2 from the germline V gene are SGHTA and FQGNSA. This CDR3 contains 16 residues. The CDR3 loop reads CASSLVAGTSGYEQYF. The CDR3 region has the DNA TGTGCCAGCAGCTTAGTAGCCGGGACTAGCGGCTACGAGCAGTACTTC. The whole variable domain, remainder taken from reference TRBV7-2 and TRBJ2-7, is GAGVSQSPSNKVTEKGKDVELRCDPISGHTALYWYRQSLGQGLEFLIYFQGNSAPDKSGLPSDRFSAERTGGSVSTLTIQRTQQEDSAVYLCASSLVAGTSGYEQYFGPGTRLTVT.